This T cell receptor (beta chain) originates from a study of shared clonotypes between healthy human individuals. Points from the study as a whole: Non-shared clonotypes had lower generation probabilities than clonotypes shared by all four sorted-subset donors.

Sorted-subset replicate PCR reactions contained 200 to 250 ng DNA, corresponding to tens of thousands of T cell genomes. Only in-frame clones appear in the TCRdb table, and some are missing; sequencing was by immunoSEQ multiplex PCR. The profile shows under 850,000 clones, 80% to 95% of them singletons. With respect to this clone: The target antigen is unknown.

Germline CDR1 and CDR2: MGHDK and SYGVNS. The CDR3 sequence is 12 residues long. With V trimmed by 11 bases and J by 5 bases, 4 bases remained unmatched. CD45RO negativity and positive selection for CCR7 defined naive CD8 cells, a population that excluded terminally differentiated effector memory CD45RA+ cells. Free of recent acute infections or vaccinations, the donors were healthy HIV-negative adults. The sequence was obtained from a man aged 25-40 years in good health. The chain links TRBV25-1 to TRBJ2-1; 9 bases are shared with TRBD2. Sequencing input: naive CD8+ T cells sorted from blood. The DNA of the CDR3 is TGTGCCGCGACTAGCGGTGACAATGAGCAGTTCTTC. It is translated as CAATSGDNEQFF.